The clone carrying this T cell receptor beta chain was seen only a few times. No antigen is known for it. The data are from a study of T-cell reconstitution after alpha-beta-depleted transplantation in children. General study points: One year after transplant, T-cell counts and diversity came mostly from newly produced T cells.

Unique molecular identifiers were incorporated when the TCRbeta library was constructed. TCRdb re-called the PCR reads with MiXCR, one entry per CDR3 protein. The sample lists about 200,000 distinct CDR3 sequences; approximately 6% were seen once. The CDR3 is 19 amino acids. Germline trimming cut 2 bases from V and 3 bases from J; bases unmatched to any gene: 12. Germline V CDR1 and CDR2: SGHAT, FQDESV (reference sequence). The sequence was collected from a girl under two years old with combined immunodeficiency, due to receive a stem cell transplant. The V call is TRBV11-1, the J call TRBJ2-1, with TRBD2 identical over 11 bases. This sample comprised PBMCs, obtained before TCRalphabeta/CD19-depleted stem cell transplant. CDR3 loop: CASSLLAGGLASGYNEQFF. The CDR3 coding sequence is TGTGCCAGCAGCTTACTAGCGGGAGGATTAGCTTCTGGCTACAATGAGCAGTTCTTC.